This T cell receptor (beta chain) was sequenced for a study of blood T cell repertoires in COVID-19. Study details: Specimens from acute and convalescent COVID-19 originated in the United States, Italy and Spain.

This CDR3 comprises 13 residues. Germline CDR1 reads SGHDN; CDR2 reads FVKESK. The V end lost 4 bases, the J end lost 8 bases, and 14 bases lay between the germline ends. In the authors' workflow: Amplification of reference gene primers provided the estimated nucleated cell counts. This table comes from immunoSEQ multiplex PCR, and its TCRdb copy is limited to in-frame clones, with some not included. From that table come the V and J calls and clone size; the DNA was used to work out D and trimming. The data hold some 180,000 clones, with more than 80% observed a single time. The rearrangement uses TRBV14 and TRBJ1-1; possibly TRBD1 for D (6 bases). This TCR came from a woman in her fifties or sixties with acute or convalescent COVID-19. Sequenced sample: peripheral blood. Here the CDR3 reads CASSRGRGSEAFF. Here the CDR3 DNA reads TGTGCCAGCAGCCGGGGGAGGGGGAGCGAAGCTTTCTTT. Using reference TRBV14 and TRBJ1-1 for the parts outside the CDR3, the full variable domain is EAGVTQFPSHSVIEKGQTVTLRCDPISGHDNLYWYRRVMGKEIKFLLHFVKESKQDESGMPNNRFLAERTGGTYSTLKVQPAELEDSGVYFCASSRGRGSEAFFGQGTRLTVV.